The clone carrying this T cell receptor (beta chain) occurred a few times. The data originate from a study of T cells of healthy individuals. In germline, CDR1 is DFQATT, CDR2 SNEGSKA (reference sequence). The V and J ends lost 0 bases and 4 bases respectively, with 6 bases between them. The CDR3 length is 12 residues. TCRdb re-called the 5' RACE reads through MiXCR, storing one row per CDR3 protein. The sample records roughly 87,000 distinct CDR3 sequences, around 17% being singletons. The V and J genes are TRBV20-1 and TRBJ1-1, with no clear D. The TCR was taken from a human donor in good health. CDR3 amino acids: CSARDLGTEAFF. The CDR3 bases are TGCAGTGCTAGAGATCTTGGCACTGAAGCTTTCTTT.